The entry that follows covers one TCR beta chain sequence. No antigen is known for it. This sample is part of a study of OX40 agonist ivuxolimab in advanced cancers. Study as a whole: Hepatocellular carcinoma, melanoma, renal cell or head and neck cancer was diagnosed in the dose-escalation patients.

V lost 4 bases and J lost 8, with 8 bases in between. There are 11 residues in the CDR3. Germline loops: CDR1 DFQATT, CDR2 SNEGSKA (reference sequence). Produced via immunoSEQ multiplex PCR; TCRdb's table is partial and in-frame only. The profile shows approximately 100,000 clones, approximately 90% of them singletons. Study-level results: Several nonresponders also turned out to have low normalized T-cell clonal expansion.

Any history of autoimmune disease or systemic immunosuppression disqualified patients. The receptor was isolated from an adult with an advanced solid tumor such as melanoma, head and neck, liver or kidney cancer. The chain has TRBV20-1 and TRBJ1-4; unclear D gene. Sequencing used CD4+ or CD8+ T cells sorted from blood, obtained in a trial of the OX40 agonist ivuxolimab. The CDR3 region has the DNA TGCAGTGCTAAAGAGGGCGAAAAACTGTTTTTT. Its translation is CSAKEGEKLFF.